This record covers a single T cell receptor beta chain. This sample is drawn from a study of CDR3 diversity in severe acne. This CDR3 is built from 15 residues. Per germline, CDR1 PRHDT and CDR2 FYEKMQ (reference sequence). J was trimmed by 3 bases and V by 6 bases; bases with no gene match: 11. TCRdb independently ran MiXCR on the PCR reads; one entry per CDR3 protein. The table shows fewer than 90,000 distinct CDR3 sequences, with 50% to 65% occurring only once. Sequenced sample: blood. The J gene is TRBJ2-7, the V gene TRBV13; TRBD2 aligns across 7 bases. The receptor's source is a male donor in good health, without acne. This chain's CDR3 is CASSLWASGHYEQYF. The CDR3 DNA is TGTGCCAGCAGTTTATGGGCTAGCGGCCACTACGAGCAGTACTTC.